The next 13 T cell receptor beta chains were all read from a single sample in a study of blood T cell repertoires in COVID-19. Data came from immunoSEQ multiplex PCR; TCRdb stores just in-frame clones and leaves some out. The sample yields about 110,000 clones, around 90% seen once. Sequenced input: peripheral blood. These receptors all come from a human donor in a cohort sampled during active COVID-19.

This chain joins TRBV11-2 and TRBJ2-3, with 8 bases lining up with TRBD1. V lost 5 bases, J lost 4 bases, and 11 bases stayed unmatched. Germline lookup yields CDR1 SGHAT and CDR2 FQNNGV. The CDR3 extends over 16 amino acids. CDR3 amino acids: CASSLARTGIADTQYF. The CDR3 DNA is TGTGCCAGCAGCCTAGCTCGGACAGGGATAGCAGATACGCAGTATTTT.

This chain connects TRBV21-1 to TRBJ1-6; the table names TRBD1, a call not compared with the DNA. TRBV21-1 is described as a pseudogene. This CDR3 is 16 amino acids long. The CDR3 DNA follows: TGTGCCAGCACCTTCCTAGGACAGACCACCAATTCACCCCTCCACTTT. Translated, it gives CASTFLGQTTNSPLHF.

This clone was found a few times. The chain is built from TRBV4-2 and TRBJ1-5; tentative D call: TRBD1 (6 bases). V gave up 1 base and J gave up 4 bases, with 8 bases separating them. Germline assignment: CDR1 LGHNA and CDR2 YNFKEQ. The CDR3 runs to 14 residues. The CDR3 region is CASSQGTDNQPQHF. CDR3 nucleotides: TGTGCCAGCAGCCAAGGGACAGATAATCAGCCCCAGCATTTT.

This chain joins TRBV28 and TRBJ1-5; D remains unclear. The V gene lost 4 bases and the J gene lost 0 bases, with 4 bases spanning the gap. There are 13 residues in the CDR3. In germline, CDR1 is MDHEN, CDR2 SYDVKM. As DNA, the CDR3 is TGTGCCAGCAGTTCCAATAGCAATCAGCCCCAGCATTTT. Its translation is CASSSNSNQPQHF.

This sequence joins TRBV25-1 and TRBJ1-5; unclear D gene. V lost 1 base to trimming and J lost 3 bases, with 13 bases between them. The CDR3 consists of 16 residues. CDR1 and CDR2 from the germline V gene are MGHDK and SYGVNS. This CDR3 reads CASSESRSGFNQPQHF. In DNA, the CDR3 is TGTGCCAGCAGTGAATCGCGGAGCGGCTTCAATCAGCCCCAGCATTTT.

The chain is built from TRBV7-2 and TRBJ1-5, with D possibly being TRBD1 (5 bases). Per germline, CDR1 SGHTA and CDR2 FQGNSA. This CDR3 has 14 residues. Deletions cut 2 bases from V and 8 bases from J, with 13 bases between. Written as DNA, the CDR3 is TGTGCCAGCAGCTTATATGGGGCAGAAAAGCCCCAGCATTTT. It specifies CASSLYGAEKPQHF.

This rearrangement joins TRBV19 to TRBJ1-1; the match to TRBD1 covers 7 bases. CDR1 is LNHDA, CDR2 SQIVND, per germline (reference sequence). With V trimmed by 6 bases and J by 10 bases, 5 bases remained unmatched. The CDR3 covers 11 residues. CDR3 bases: TGTGCCAGTAGGCGAAACAGGGGAGCTTTCTTT. This translates into CASRRNRGAFF.

The chain is built from TRBV9 and TRBJ2-4; TRBD2 agrees at 8 bases. Germline V gene sequence: CDR1 SGDLS, CDR2 YYNGEE. The V and J ends lost 4 bases and 1 base, in that order; junction bases with no gene match: 10. The CDR3 has 17 amino acids. Here the CDR3 DNA reads TGTGCCAGCAGCCCCGGTGGCGGGGGGTCGGCCAAAAACATTCAGTACTTC. Protein product: CASSPGGGGSAKNIQYF.

DNA for the CDR3: TGCGCCAGCACCTCGGGAGCCCAAGAGACCCAGTACTTC. Protein sequence: CASTSGAQETQYF. V is TRBV5-1 and J is TRBJ2-5; TRBD2 is a possible D gene (6 bases). This CDR3 has 13 amino acids. V lost 6 bases and J lost 1, with 10 bases in between. Looked up from germline, CDR1 is SGHRS and CDR2 is YFSETQ.

Turning to this clone: One end of the junction is discordant with germline, which a read error may explain. The rearrangement joins TRBV18 to TRBJ1-4; a possible D gene is TRBD1 (6 bases). The CDR3 is 12 amino acids. CDR1 is KGHSH, CDR2 LQKENI, per germline. The CDR3 region has the DNA TGTGCCAGCTCATCGGATTCCAGGGGCCGCGCATTT. Its protein product is CASSSDSRGRAF.

This chain uses TRBV19 with TRBJ2-5, with D perhaps TRBD1 (5 bases). Germline values: CDR1 LNHDA, CDR2 SQIVND (reference sequence). V lost 10 bases, J lost 2 bases, and 14 bases lay in between. CDR3 length: 13 residues. CDR3 protein: CATARSGQETQYF. In DNA, the CDR3 is TGTGCCACGGCTCGGTCAGGGCAAGAGACCCAGTACTTC.

This chain joins TRBV7-8 and TRBJ2-3; TRBD1 matches 8 bases. Germline V gene sequence: CDR1 SGHVS, CDR2 FQNEAQ. J was trimmed by 0 bases and V by 2 bases; bases with no gene match: 7. CDR3 size: 17 residues. DNA of the CDR3: TGTGCCAGCAGCTTACTTCGGCAGGGGGCTAGCACAGATACGCAGTATTTT. Protein sequence: CASSLLRQGASTDTQYF.

The chain uses TRBV18 and TRBJ2-1; TRBD2 matches at 9 bases. Germline trimming cut 2 bases from V and 3 bases from J; bases unmatched to any gene: 5. Germline loops: CDR1 KGHSH, CDR2 LQKENI. The CDR3 contains 16 residues. For the CDR3, the DNA is TGTGCCAGCTCACCATTCCCAGCGGGGGGCTACAATGAGCAGTTCTTC. The encoded protein is CASSPFPAGGYNEQFF.